This entry lists 17 T cell receptor beta chains sequenced from one sample in a study of blood T cell repertoires in COVID-19. Only in-frame clones appear in the TCRdb table, and some are missing; sequencing was by immunoSEQ multiplex PCR. The data show tens of thousands of clones, with roughly 76% seen just once and around a sixth held by the top ten. Sequences were obtained from peripheral blood. These receptors all stem from a woman aged 80 or older with active or convalescent COVID-19.

This rearrangement joins TRBV7-8 to TRBJ2-7; TRBD1 matches at 9 bases. CDR1 is SGHVS and CDR2 is FQNEAQ in the germline V gene. The V segment lost 1 base and the J segment 6 bases; nucleotides outside the gene matches: 7. The CDR3 length is 15 residues. The CDR3 nucleotides read TGTGCCAGCAGCTTAGGGCTGGGACAGGGTCGCGAGCAGTACTTC. Residues: CASSLGLGQGREQYF.

The chain has TRBV11-2 and TRBJ2-3, with 7 bases aligning to TRBD1. The CDR3 contains 15 residues. CDR1 and CDR2 (germline): SGHAT, FQNNGV. V dropped 5 bases and J dropped 0; count of bases not matched to a gene: 5. The CDR3 DNA follows: TGTGCCAGCAGCGTACAGACAGGGAGCACAGATACGCAGTATTTT. Amino acid sequence: CASSVQTGSTDTQYF.

J is TRBJ1-3 and V is TRBV2, with a weak D call TRBD1 (5 bases). This CDR3 is 16 amino acids long. V was cut by 4 bases and J by 1 base, with 14 bases left in between. Germline assignment: CDR1 SNHLY and CDR2 FYNNEI. CDR3 bases: TGTGCCAGCAGTGTTAGTTTCCCAGGGTCTGGAAACACCATATATTTT. It yields the protein CASSVSFPGSGNTIYF.

V gene TRBV4-3 combines with J gene TRBJ2-3; no definite D call. This CDR3 comprises 15 residues. Germline V gene data show CDR1 as LGHNA and CDR2 as YSLEER. V was trimmed by 0 bases and J by 2 bases, leaving 9 bases between them. The CDR3 nucleotides are TGCGCCAGCAGCCAAGATAAGAGGTTCACAGATACGCAGTATTTT. The encoded protein is CASSQDKRFTDTQYF.

The chain has TRBV2 and TRBJ2-7; tentative D call: TRBD1 (6 bases). The CDR3 runs to 14 residues. The germline gives CDR1 SNHLY, CDR2 FYNNEI. The ends were cut back, 5 bases at V and 0 bases at J, with 11 bases in the middle. The CDR3 here is CASSLTGTSYEQYF. CDR3 coding DNA: TGTGCCAGCAGTCTTACAGGGACCTCCTACGAGCAGTACTTC.

The chain carries TRBV7-6 and TRBJ2-3; 10 bases are shared with TRBD1. Germline lookup yields CDR1 SGHVS and CDR2 FNYEAQ. The CDR3 is made up of 15 amino acids. J was trimmed by 2 bases and V by 4 bases; bases with no gene match: 3. The CDR3 sequence is CASSSTGGLTDTQYF. DNA of the CDR3: TGTGCCAGCAGCTCGACAGGGGGCCTCACAGATACGCAGTATTTT. Together with reference TRBV7-6 and TRBJ2-3, the CDR3 gives the full variable domain: GAGVSQSPRYKVTKRGQDVALRCDPISGHVSLYWYRQALGQGPEFLTYFNYEAQQDKSGLPNDRFSAERPEGSISTLTIQRTEQRDSAMYRCASSSTGGLTDTQYFGPGTRLTVL.

This clone has only one observation. The rearrangement links TRBV18 to TRBJ2-5, with D unresolved. Trimming cost V 0 bases and J 2 bases, with 7 bases left between them. This CDR3 is built from 14 residues. The V gene's germline CDR1 is KGHSH and CDR2 LQKENI. The CDR3 DNA reads as TGTGCCAGCTCACCACCGTCCGTACAAGAGACCCAGTACTTC. It codes for CASSPPSVQETQYF. The whole variable domain, filled in from reference TRBV18 and TRBJ2-5, reads NAGVMQNPRHLVRRRGQEARLRCSPMKGHSHVYWYRQLPEEGLKFMVYLQKENIIDESGMPKERFSAEFPKEGPSILRIQQVVRGDSAAYFCASSPPSVQETQYFGPGTRLLVL.

V and J are TRBV4-3 and TRBJ2-1, with 9 positions matching TRBD2. Trimming at V came to 6 bases and at J to 0 bases, leaving 12 bases not matched to a gene. CDR1 and CDR2 from the germline V gene are LGHNA and YSLEER. The CDR3 sequence is 18 residues long. CDR3 loop: CASSPMASGDSSYNEQFF. The CDR3, as DNA: TGCGCCAGCAGTCCCATGGCTAGCGGGGATAGCTCCTACAATGAGCAGTTCTTC.

This chain joins TRBV7-8 and TRBJ1-4; 12 nucleotides align to TRBD1. CDR1 and CDR2 from the germline V gene are SGHVS and FQNEAQ. Trimming cost V 5 bases and J 11 bases; bases outside gene matches: 12. This CDR3 region has 16 residues. The chain's CDR3 is CASSPGTGGVLGKLFF. In DNA form, the CDR3 reads TGTGCCAGCAGCCCGGGGACAGGGGGCGTTTTGGGGAAACTGTTTTTT.

This rearrangement joins TRBV28 to TRBJ2-7; 7 bases align to TRBD2. Germline assignment: CDR1 MDHEN and CDR2 SYDVKM. V lost 5 bases, J lost 7 bases, and 14 bases stayed unmatched. The CDR3 totals 15 residues. The CDR3, as DNA: TGTGCCAGCAGTACGCCGGCGGCGGGAGCGGGGGAGCAGTACTTC. It codes for CASSTPAAGAGEQYF. Full variable domain (missing parts from reference TRBV28 and TRBJ2-7): DVKVTQSSRYLVKRTGEKVFLECVQDMDHENMFWYRQDPGLGLRLIYFSYDVKMKEKGDIPEGYSVSREKKERFSLILESASTNQTSMYLCASSTPAAGAGEQYFGPGTRLTVT.

A single count supports this clone. The chain recombines TRBV7-8 with TRBJ1-1; 8 bases agree with TRBD1. The ends lost 4 bases at V and 3 bases at J; junction bases unmatched: 4. The CDR3 is made up of 14 amino acids. The V gene's germline CDR1 is SGHVS and CDR2 FQNEAQ. CDR3 amino acids: CASSSRGRDTEAFF. DNA for the CDR3: TGTGCCAGCAGCTCCAGGGGGCGAGACACTGAAGCTTTCTTT.

The rearrangement uses TRBV18 and TRBJ1-2; no firm D call. V was clipped by 5 bases and J by 3 bases, with 13 bases between them. Germline V lookup: CDR1 KGHSH, CDR2 LQKENI. The CDR3 length is 14 residues. DNA of the CDR3: TGTGCCAGCTCAGATCTCGGGTCGGACTATGGCTACACCTTC. Translating it yields CASSDLGSDYGYTF.

The chain couples TRBV20-1 to TRBJ1-1, with D perhaps TRBD1 (5 bases). V dropped 3 bases and J dropped 8 bases, with 13 bases sitting between them. Per the germline V gene, CDR1 is DFQATT and CDR2 is SNEGSKA (reference sequence). CDR3 size: 12 residues. The CDR3 region has the DNA TGCAGTGCTAGTCAGGGCGGGGGGGAAGCTTTCTTT. Encoded protein: CSASQGGGEAFF.

This chain uses TRBV7-2 with TRBJ2-7; D remains ambiguous. The germline gives CDR1 SGHTA, CDR2 FQGNSA. V lost 3 bases to trimming and J lost 3 bases, with 12 bases between them. CDR3 size: 14 residues. This chain's CDR3 is CASSFQGEFYEQYF. The DNA of the CDR3 is TGTGCCAGCAGCTTTCAAGGAGAGTTCTACGAGCAGTACTTC.

This chain uses TRBV12-3 or TRBV12-4 with TRBJ1-3; 7 bases line up with TRBD1. The trim removed 7 bases at V and 3 bases at J, leaving 3 bases unmatched. This CDR3 is built from 13 residues. CDR3 sequence: CASTTGVGNTIYF. The CDR3 DNA is TGTGCCAGCACAACAGGGGTTGGAAACACCATATATTTT.

In this sample, this clone turned up a few times. The chain employs TRBV14 and TRBJ1-4; weak D call: TRBD1 (5 bases). There are 16 residues in the CDR3. V lost 1 base and J 8 bases, leaving 17 bases between the germline ends. Looked up from germline, CDR1 is SGHDN and CDR2 is FVKESK. The CDR3: CASSQVPTLWGEKLFF. CDR3 sequence (DNA): TGTGCCAGCAGCCAAGTCCCGACACTATGGGGCGAAAAACTGTTTTTT.

The rearrangement joins TRBV6-2 or TRBV6-3 to TRBJ2-2; TRBD1 is a possible D gene (7 bases). V was pared by 4 bases and J by 7 bases, with 13 bases between. In germline, CDR1 is MNHEY, CDR2 SVGEGT. The CDR3 totals 14 residues. The CDR3 bases are TGTGCCAGCAGTTTAGGAGGGGGCGTCGGGGAGCTGTTTTTT. Its translation: CASSLGGGVGELFF.